This record concerns one T cell receptor beta chain sequence. Its specificity is unknown. This specimen comes from a study of T cell responses to AZD1222 COVID-19 vaccine. Whole-study findings and limits: Most donors were white British, females outnumbered males, and clonal diversity was possibly underestimated. An increase in Spike-specific TCR breadth and depth was observed after two AZD1222 doses. The span of vaccine-associated CD4 TCRs extended across spike, with dominance at 160-218 and 743-854. None of the repertoires were sampled until the peak T cell response had passed.

The assay was immunoSEQ multiplex PCR, and TCRdb's table has in-frame clones only and misses some. The sample includes fewer than 200,000 clones, 90% to 95% of them seen just once. There are 15 residues in the CDR3. CDR1 is MNHEY, CDR2 SVGAGI, per germline. Trimming removed 1 base from V and 6 bases from J; junction bases left unmatched: 2. The clonotype originates from an adult who received the AZD1222 COVID-19 vaccine. The genes are TRBV6-5 and TRBJ1-6; 8 nucleotides match TRBD1. The sequences come from peripheral blood, collected 28 days after the second AZD1222 dose. The CDR3 nucleotides are TGTGCCAGCAGTTACTTAGGACAGGGTAATTCACCCCTCCACTTT. Translated, it gives CASSYLGQGNSPLHF.